This TCR beta chain came from a study of PD-L1 blockade in urothelial cancer. Background on the study: Male sex and bladder-origin urothelial cancer were recorded for about 85% of the roughly 30 patients. Each participant's history included 0 to 3 prior chemotherapy regimens. Blood gave a median roughly 150,000 T cells.

Every PCR got spiked synthetic TCR analog templates. The repertoire was sequenced with immunoSEQ multiplex PCR; TCRdb's copy has only in-frame clones and lacks some. The data show approximately 70,000 clones, about 88% seen once. Only one count was recorded for this clone. Germline lookup yields CDR1 SGHRS and CDR2 YFSETQ. The CDR3 sequence is 15 residues long. V gave up 2 bases and J gave up 1 base, with 12 bases separating them. The gene calls are TRBV5-1 and TRBJ1-1; a possible D gene is TRBD1 (6 bases). Source: PBMCs, taken around atezolizumab (anti-PD-L1) treatment. The clonotype was recovered from a man aged 55 to 70 with urothelial cancer. The CDR3 region has the DNA TGCGCCAGCAGCTTCAACAGGGTTGAGAACACTGAAGCTTTCTTT. Translating gives CASSFNRVENTEAFF.